Presented here are 24 T cell receptor beta chains from one specimen sequenced in a study of T cell responses to AZD1222 COVID-19 vaccine (dated by TCRdb to 2020 to 2023). The time point label, read with the paper, signifies: baseline before first vaccination. Libraries were built with the immunoSEQ multiplex PCR assay. What TCRdb holds here is the immuneACCESS table cut down to in-frame rearrangements. Part of the clones is not present; checked against another copy, under half of the missing clones reflect an unresolved V gene, and the others are unexplained. This sample lists approximately 89,000 clones; about 90% were detected once. The ten largest clones take up approximately 5.2% of the sample. The specimen was peripheral blood, collected on day 0 of AZD1222 vaccination. Every receptor here comes from an adult in good health.

This clone appeared once. The chain links TRBV30 to TRBJ1-4; D possibly corresponds to TRBD1 (5 bases). CDR1 is GTSNPN and CDR2 is SVGIG in the germline V gene (reference sequence). V was pared by 8 bases and J by 7 bases, with 17 bases between. The CDR3 extends over 13 amino acids. The CDR3 sequence is CAGSFRVFEKLFF. The CDR3 bases are TGTGCCGGCTCGTTCAGGGTCTTTGAAAAACTGTTTTTT.

This chain connects TRBV11-1 to TRBJ1-2; D uncertain. Trimming stripped 4 bases from V and 2 bases from J, with 14 bases between. From germline, CDR1 is SGHAT and CDR2 FQDESV (reference sequence). The CDR3 is 15 amino acids. The CDR3 here is CASSYDPTRNYGYTF. In DNA form, the CDR3 reads TGTGCCAGCAGCTATGATCCCACAAGAAACTATGGCTACACCTTC.

V gene TRBV11-2 combines with J gene TRBJ2-7, with TRBD1 matching 7 bases. This CDR3 is 16 amino acids long. V was clipped by 0 bases and J by 4 bases; unmatched bases: 9. Germline V CDR1 and CDR2: SGHAT, FQNNGV. CDR3 in amino acids: CASSLEEGTALYEQYF. CDR3 sequence (DNA): TGTGCCAGCAGCTTAGAGGAAGGGACAGCCCTTTACGAGCAGTACTTC.

This chain joins TRBV27 and TRBJ1-6; 9 bases fit TRBD1. J lost 8 bases, V lost 4 bases, and 12 bases had no gene match. The germline CDR1 and CDR2 sequences are MNHEY and SMNVEV (reference sequence). The CDR3 spans 17 residues. The CDR3 loop is CASSSNPTYRGHSPLHF. In DNA, the CDR3 is TGTGCCAGCAGTTCCAATCCCACATACAGGGGGCATTCACCCCTCCACTTT.

This clone is a singleton in its sample. The V and J genes are TRBV3-1 (or the pseudogene TRBV3-2) and TRBJ2-6, with D unresolved. Trimming left V 4 bases short and J 0 bases short, with 7 bases between. The CDR3 extends over 15 amino acids. Looked up from germline, CDR1 is LGHDT and CDR2 is YNNKEL (reference sequence). CDR3 bases: TGTGCCAGCAGCCCCCGTATCTCTGGGGCCAACGTCCTGACTTTC. It yields the protein CASSPRISGANVLTF.

The chain recombines TRBV5-6 with TRBJ2-7; D gene ambiguous. This CDR3 contains 11 residues. Trimming pared 0 bases from V and 5 bases from J, leaving 3 bases between. Per germline, CDR1 SGHDT and CDR2 YYEEEE. The CDR3 DNA follows: TGTGCCAGCAGCTTGGGGAACGAGCAGTACTTC. Encoded protein: CASSLGNEQYF.

V usage is TRBV3-1 (or the pseudogene TRBV3-2) and J usage is TRBJ1-2; D call uncertain. Germline V lookup: CDR1 LGHDT, CDR2 YNNKEL (reference sequence). CDR3 length equals 12 residues. Trimming cost V 4 bases and J 7 bases, with 10 bases left between them. In DNA form, the CDR3 reads TGTGCCAGCAGCCTAGGACTCGGTGGCTACACCTTC. As protein: CASSLGLGGYTF.

The chain has TRBV28 and TRBJ1-5; TRBD1 matches 9 bases. Trimming at V came to 7 bases and at J to 3 bases, leaving 7 bases not matched to a gene. CDR1 is MDHEN and CDR2 is SYDVKM in the germline V gene. This CDR3 has 15 residues. The DNA of the CDR3 is TGTGCCAGCATCTCGGGACAGGGAGACAATCAGCCCCAGCATTTT. Translating it yields CASISGQGDNQPQHF.

The rearrangement joins TRBV27 to TRBJ2-3; unclear D gene. Trimming took off 0 bases at V and 1 base at J, with 8 bases between the two ends. This CDR3 region has 15 residues. CDR1 MNHEY and CDR2 SMNVEV come from the germline V gene (reference sequence). The CDR3 DNA reads TGTGCCAGCAGTTTATCGGCCTCTCGCACAGATACGCAGTATTTT. This encodes CASSLSASRTDTQYF.

V gene TRBV7-2 combines with J gene TRBJ1-1; 9 nucleotides align to TRBD1. The germline gives CDR1 SGHTA, CDR2 FQGNSA. The CDR3 extends over 14 amino acids. The junction had 4 bases not matched to a gene; V was cut back by 6 bases and J by 2 bases. The CDR3, as DNA: TGTGCCAGCAGTTCGGGACAGGGAAACACTGAAGCTTTCTTT. It is translated as CASSSGQGNTEAFF.

CDR3 in amino acids: CASSVGDSGNTIYF. DNA of the CDR3: TGTGCCAGCAGCGTAGGAGATTCTGGAAACACCATATATTTT. This chain uses TRBV9 with TRBJ1-3; D not resolved. Trimming took 0 bases from V and 1 from J, leaving 5 bases between them. The CDR3 sequence is 14 residues long. Germline values: CDR1 SGDLS, CDR2 YYNGEE.

This clone was counted once. The CDR3 DNA reads TGTGCCAGCAGCTTACCGGGGAGCTCCTACAATGAGCAGTTCTTC. Its translation: CASSLPGSSYNEQFF. This chain uses TRBV7-9 with TRBJ2-1; D might be TRBD2 (5 bases). Germline V lookup: CDR1 SEHNR, CDR2 FQNEAQ (reference sequence). Between the trimmed V and J ends, which lost 2 bases and 0 bases, there was a span of 8 bases. The CDR3 loop spans 15 amino acids. The full variable domain, rest sourced from reference TRBV7-9 and TRBJ2-1, is DTGVSQNPRHKITKRGQNVTFRCDPISEHNRLYWYRQTLGQGPEFLTYFQNEAQLEKSRLLSDRFSAERPKGSFSTLEIQRTEQGDSAMYLCASSLPGSSYNEQFFGPGTRLTVL.

This chain joins TRBV4-1 and TRBJ2-1; D remains unclear. Trimming stripped 4 bases from V and 0 bases from J, with 16 bases between. This CDR3 is built from 17 residues. The germline gives CDR1 MGHRA, CDR2 YSYEKL. For the CDR3, the DNA is TGCGCCAGCAGCCTCCGTGGCGGACGCAGCTCCTACAATGAGCAGTTCTTC. Amino acid sequence: CASSLRGGRSSYNEQFF.

The rearrangement joins TRBV27 to TRBJ1-2; 11 bases line up with TRBD1. Germline assignment: CDR1 MNHEY and CDR2 SMNVEV (reference sequence). This CDR3 has 15 amino acids. Unmatched junction bases numbered 10, after V lost 8 bases and J lost 5 bases. The CDR3 DNA reads as TGTGCCAGCTCCCCGGGACAGGGGGAACATTATGGCTACACCTTC. Its protein product is CASSPGQGEHYGYTF.

The genes are TRBV4-1 and TRBJ2-5; D is unresolved. Germline-derived CDR1 and CDR2 are MGHRA and YSYEKL. The CDR3 runs to 16 residues. The V and J ends lost 1 base and 4 bases respectively, with 16 bases between them. The CDR3 loop is CASSQGVDVARETQYF. The DNA for the CDR3 is TGCGCCAGCAGCCAAGGAGTTGATGTGGCGAGAGAGACCCAGTACTTC.

The gene calls are TRBV28 and TRBJ2-7; 8 bases fit TRBD1. The CDR3 is 13 amino acids. With V trimmed by 8 bases and J by 3 bases, 6 bases remained unmatched. Germline V gene lookup returns CDR1 MDHEN and CDR2 SYDVKM. CDR3: CASGETGDYEQYF. CDR3 DNA: TGTGCCAGCGGCGAGACAGGGGACTACGAGCAGTACTTC.

This clone was observed once. The J gene is TRBJ2-1, the V gene TRBV28; 8 bases align to TRBD2. There are 15 residues in the CDR3. Germline V gene sequence: CDR1 MDHEN, CDR2 SYDVKM. V was clipped by 8 bases and J by 0 bases; unmatched bases: 6. The CDR3 reads CASLLAGTSYNEQFF. In DNA, the CDR3 is TGTGCCAGCCTCTTAGCGGGAACCTCCTACAATGAGCAGTTCTTC.

Regarding this clone: Relative to the germline gene, one junction end is altered; a read error may explain this. The chain uses TRBV28 and TRBJ2-7, with 8 positions matching TRBD1. This CDR3 contains 14 residues. Germline-derived CDR1 and CDR2 are MDHEN and SYDVKM. The CDR3 sequence is CAGSPPQGALEQYF. The DNA for the CDR3 is TGTGCCGGCAGTCCCCCCCAGGGGGCATTAGAGCAGTACTTC.

V and J are TRBV28 and TRBJ2-2; 9 nucleotides line up with TRBD2. CDR1 and CDR2 from the germline V gene are MDHEN and SYDVKM. The CDR3 sequence is 18 residues long. V dropped 3 bases and J dropped 6; count of bases not matched to a gene: 14. The CDR3 nucleotides read TGTGCCAGCAGTTTTTATATTGTTAGCGGGAGCACGGCCGGGGAGCTGTTTTTT. Encoded protein: CASSFYIVSGSTAGELFF.

The rearrangement links TRBV3-1 (or the pseudogene TRBV3-2) to TRBJ1-5; 7 bases align to TRBD1. The J segment lost 6 bases and the V segment lost 2 bases, leaving 7 bases of the junction unmatched. The CDR3 runs to 15 residues. Per the germline V gene, CDR1 is LGHDT and CDR2 is YNNKEL (reference sequence). CDR3 protein: CASSQRPGGIQPQHF. Here the CDR3 DNA reads TGTGCCAGCAGCCAAAGGCCAGGGGGAATTCAGCCCCAGCATTTT.

The chain uses TRBV5-4 and TRBJ1-1; D might be TRBD1 (6 bases). Trimming stripped 1 base from V and 7 bases from J, with 20 bases between. The CDR3 is 16 amino acids. From germline, CDR1 is SGHNT and CDR2 YYREEE (reference sequence). In nucleotides, the CDR3 is TGTGCCAGCAGCTTGTGGGGGGCGTCAAGGCCATATGAAGCTTTCTTT. This sequence encodes CASSLWGASRPYEAFF.

This sequence joins TRBV9 and TRBJ1-3; 7 bases line up with TRBD1. CDR1 SGDLS and CDR2 YYNGEE come from the germline V gene. This CDR3 is built from 15 residues. The ends lost 0 bases at V and 2 bases at J; junction bases unmatched: 2. Written as DNA, the CDR3 is TGTGCCAGCAGCGTAGAAGACAGGGCTGGAAACACCATATATTTT. As protein: CASSVEDRAGNTIYF.

The CDR3 here is CASSPGQGVEVGGYTF. In DNA form, the CDR3 reads TGTGCCAGCAGCCCGGGACAGGGGGTAGAGGTTGGTGGCTACACCTTC. The chain employs TRBV11-2 and TRBJ1-2, with TRBD1 matching 11 bases. Unmatched junction bases numbered 12, after V lost 5 bases and J lost 7 bases. This CDR3 contains 16 residues. Germline CDR1 reads SGHAT; CDR2 reads FQNNGV.

This rearrangement joins TRBV12-3 or TRBV12-4 to TRBJ1-1; D unclear. The CDR3 is made up of 13 amino acids. Trimming shortened V by 7 bases and J by 0 bases, and 9 bases separated the two germline ends. Written as DNA, the CDR3 is TGTGCCAGCATCACCCAGATGAACACTGAAGCTTTCTTT. It yields the protein CASITQMNTEAFF.